The present T cell receptor beta chain was sequenced within a study of blood T cell repertoires in COVID-19. Sequencing used immunoSEQ multiplex PCR; TCRdb keeps in-frame clones, though not all of them. The repertoire consists of around 380,000 clones, with about 90% occurring once and the leading ten covering 1.3%. CDR1 is KGHDR and CDR2 is SFDVKD in the germline V gene. The V end was cut by 9 bases, the J end by 1 base, with 18 bases between. This CDR3 spans 15 amino acids. The sequencing sample was made of PBMCs or T cells enriched from blood (not recorded which). This rearrangement joins TRBV24-1 to TRBJ2-7; a possible D gene is TRBD1 (5 bases). The clonotype was recovered from a man between 25 and 39 years old who had recovered from COVID-19. CDR3 region: CATPHSPDTSYEQYF. Written as DNA, the CDR3 is TGTGCCACCCCCCATAGCCCGGACACTTCCTACGAGCAGTACTTC.